The 23 T cell receptor beta chains in this list originate from one sample, sequenced in a study of response to subunit inactivated influenza vaccine (dated by TCRdb to the late 2010s). Explained via the paper, the time point label denotes: approximately 40 days after influenza vaccine administration. Receptor libraries were prepared by RT-PCR. The sample was run on an Illumina HiSeq 2500. The public reads were reanalyzed by TCRdb: fastp trimming at Q25, MiXCR alignment, in-frame beta chains only. Merged by CDR3 protein, the rows form single entries marked with the most common genes and DNA. Counted in this sample were fewer than 650,000 distinct CDR3 sequences; approximately 12% of them appeared once. The ten largest account for 13% of the sample. This specimen was PBMCs from blood, taken roughly 45 days after vaccination. The receptors were gathered from a man aged 50-60 years who received an inactivated influenza vaccine. Donor details come from another sample of the same person, matched by shared clones.

This chain links TRBV20-1 with TRBJ2-6; D gene ambiguous. Germline V CDR1 and CDR2: DFQATT, SNEGSKA (reference sequence). The CDR3 is 12 residues long. V lost 4 bases, J lost 2 bases, and 3 bases lay in between. The CDR3 bases are TGCAGTGCTAAGGCTGGGGCCAACGTCCTGACTTTC. Encoded protein: CSAKAGANVLTF.

V and J are TRBV9 and TRBJ2-3, with 10 bases matching TRBD2. Germline V gene lookup returns CDR1 SGDLS and CDR2 YYNGEE. This CDR3 is 17 amino acids long. Trimming took 1 base from V and 1 from J; bases not matched to a gene: 6. The CDR3 protein is CASSVTPGLAGTDTQYF. In DNA, the CDR3 is TGTGCCAGCAGCGTAACGCCCGGACTAGCGGGCACAGATACGCAGTATTTT. The full variable domain, with the rest looked up from reference TRBV9 and TRBJ2-3, is DSGVTQTPKHLITATGQRVTLRCSPRSGDLSVYWYQQSLDQGLQFLIQYYNGEERAKGNILERFSAQQFPDLHSELNLSSLELGDSALYFCASSVTPGLAGTDTQYFGPGTRLTVL.

This clonotype has just a few counts. The gene calls are TRBV28 and TRBJ1-5, with TRBD1 matching over 7 bases. This CDR3 comprises 15 residues. V gave up 6 bases and J gave up 0 bases; unmatched junction bases: 5. CDR1 and CDR2 (germline): MDHEN, SYDVKM. CDR3 bases: TGTGCCAGCAGGAGACAGGGTTATAGCAATCAGCCCCAGCATTTT. Residues: CASRRQGYSNQPQHF.

There are a few counts of this clonotype. Here the CDR3 reads CSAKLVRGTYEQYF. CDR3 bases: TGCAGTGCTAAGCTAGTAAGGGGAACCTACGAGCAGTACTTC. The J gene is TRBJ2-7, the V gene TRBV20-1, with a possible D match to TRBD1 (5 bases). Trimming shortened V by 4 bases and J by 2 bases, and 15 bases separated the two germline ends. Looked up from germline, CDR1 is DFQATT and CDR2 is SNEGSKA (reference sequence). The CDR3 covers 14 residues.

This chain links TRBV20-1 with TRBJ1-6; D unresolved. Between the trimmed V and J ends, which lost 3 bases and 6 bases, there was a span of 9 bases. CDR1 is DFQATT and CDR2 is SNEGSKA in the germline V gene (reference sequence). This CDR3 comprises 13 residues. The CDR3 reads CSARVTGNSPLHF. The CDR3 nucleotides read TGCAGTGCTAGGGTGACGGGTAATTCACCCCTCCACTTT.

The gene calls are TRBV3-1 and TRBJ2-3, with 8 bases lining up with TRBD2. This CDR3 has 16 amino acids. V shed 3 bases and J 4 bases; nucleotides not matched to a gene: 9. Germline V gives CDR1 LGHDT, CDR2 YNNKEL (reference sequence). The CDR3 DNA reads TGTGCCAGCAGCCAGTTCAGCGGGAGAGTAGCAGATACGCAGTATTTT. Amino acids: CASSQFSGRVADTQYF.

This clonotype came up a few times. The chain has TRBV12-3 or TRBV12-4 and TRBJ2-3; D is perhaps TRBD1 (6 bases). The V end was cut by 8 bases, the J end by 6 bases, with 15 bases between. The CDR3 is 13 amino acids. CDR3 bases: TGTGCCAGCCACAAACAGGGTGGGGATACGCAGTATTTT. This gives the protein CASHKQGGDTQYF.

V and J are TRBV10-1 and TRBJ2-5, with 10 bases identical to TRBD2. The CDR3 covers 15 residues. CDR1 is WNHNN, CDR2 SYGVQD, per germline (reference sequence). V lost 6 bases, J lost 5 bases, and 9 bases stayed unmatched. The CDR3 protein is CASSEGAGGPETQYF. The CDR3 nucleotides are TGCGCCAGCAGCGAGGGAGCGGGGGGGCCGGAGACCCAGTACTTC.

This chain uses TRBV20-1 with TRBJ2-7; 9 nucleotides align to TRBD1. Germline V gene lookup returns CDR1 DFQATT and CDR2 SNEGSKA (reference sequence). Germline trimming cut 4 bases from V and 6 bases from J; bases unmatched to any gene: 4. The length of the CDR3 is 12 residues. As DNA, the CDR3 is TGCAGTGCTAAGGACAGGGGTGGCGAGCAGTACTTC. As protein: CSAKDRGGEQYF.

This clonotype was detected a few times. The chain couples TRBV7-2 to TRBJ2-7; perhaps TRBD2 as D (6 bases). The CDR3 totals 14 residues. Trimming removed 2 bases from V and 7 bases from J, with 15 bases in between. Germline V gene data show CDR1 as SGHTA and CDR2 as FQGNSA. CDR3 sequence: CASSLRRAGGEQYF. In DNA, the CDR3 is TGTGCCAGCAGCTTAAGGAGAGCGGGCGGGGAGCAGTACTTC.

The rearrangement uses TRBV20-1 and TRBJ2-7; 16 nucleotides match TRBD2. This CDR3 spans 15 amino acids. V was clipped by 5 bases and J by 6 bases; unmatched bases: 7. Germline lookup yields CDR1 DFQATT and CDR2 SNEGSKA (reference sequence). The CDR3 DNA is TGCAGTGCTCATGGGACTAGCGGGAGGGCCGGCGAGCAGTACTTC. It is translated as CSAHGTSGRAGEQYF.

This clonotype was seen a few times. The J gene is TRBJ2-6, the V gene TRBV12-3 or TRBV12-4; D gene ambiguous. The germline V and J ends were trimmed by 3 bases and 0 bases, with 12 bases remaining between them. This CDR3 contains 17 residues. CDR3 bases: TGTGCCAGCAGTTTTCTAGGGCAATACTCTGGGGCCAACGTCCTGACTTTC. Residues: CASSFLGQYSGANVLTF.

The chain couples TRBV5-1 to TRBJ2-2; D perhaps matches TRBD1 (6 bases). This CDR3 is built from 19 residues. In germline, CDR1 is SGHRS, CDR2 YFSETQ. V lost 1 base and J 6 bases, leaving 25 bases between the germline ends. DNA of the CDR3: TGCGCCAGCAGCTTGAGTTTCCGGTCGGGACAAGCCCTTTCCGGGGAGCTGTTTTTT. Amino acid sequence: CASSLSFRSGQALSGELFF.

This clonotype was seen only a few times. V gene TRBV10-2 combines with J gene TRBJ1-6; D is unresolved. The germline V and J ends were trimmed by 7 bases and 7 bases, with 11 bases remaining between them. The CDR3 length is 13 residues. In germline, CDR1 is WSHSY, CDR2 SAAADI. DNA of the CDR3: TGCGCCAGCATGGTACGCTTCAATTCACCCCTCCACTTT. Translation: CASMVRFNSPLHF.

This chain connects TRBV4-2 to TRBJ2-2; D call uncertain. The CDR3 runs to 14 residues. Trimming removed 3 bases from V and 4 bases from J, with 9 bases in between. CDR1 and CDR2 (germline): LGHNA, YNFKEQ. CDR3 residues: CASSQLWSTGELFF. DNA of the CDR3: TGTGCCAGCAGCCAGCTCTGGAGCACCGGGGAGCTGTTTTTT.

With respect to this clonotype: This may stem from a read error, because a much larger clone lies one nucleotide away. The V call is TRBV7-9, the J call TRBJ2-1; D unresolved. Trimming left V 11 bases short and J 5 bases short, with 19 bases between. CDR1 is SEHNR and CDR2 is FQNEAQ in the germline V gene (reference sequence). The length of the CDR3 is 14 residues. The CDR3 protein is CAGTFTGTNNEQFF. For the CDR3, the DNA is TGTGCCGGCACCTTTACGGGTACCAACAATGAGCAGTTCTTC.

The chain employs TRBV6-5 and TRBJ2-1; no clear D. Germline V gene data show CDR1 as MNHEY and CDR2 as SVGAGI. V lost 1 base and J 4 bases, leaving 5 bases between the germline ends. This CDR3 is built from 13 residues. The CDR3: CASSYLRYNEQFF. For the CDR3, the DNA is TGTGCCAGCAGTTACTTGCGGTACAATGAGCAGTTCTTC.

The V call is TRBV7-8, the J call TRBJ1-5; tentative D call: TRBD1 (5 bases). Germline V gene lookup returns CDR1 SGHVS and CDR2 FQNEAQ. The CDR3 is made up of 16 amino acids. Trimming pared 5 bases from V and 0 bases from J, leaving 14 bases between. CDR3 in amino acids: CASSLRQRSSNQPQHF. The CDR3 nucleotides are TGTGCCAGCAGCCTACGACAGAGATCTAGCAATCAGCCCCAGCATTTT.

Only a few counts were recorded for this clonotype. CDR3 nucleotide sequence: TGTGCCAGCAGCATGAACAGGGGTCAAGAGACCCAGTACTTC. Translation: CASSMNRGQETQYF. This chain connects TRBV7-7 to TRBJ2-5, with 7 bases that match TRBD1. The trim removed 5 bases at V and 2 bases at J, leaving 5 bases unmatched. The CDR3 length is 14 residues. Germline assignment: CDR1 SSHAT and CDR2 FNYEAQ (reference sequence).

This clonotype was picked up one time. The chain joins TRBV30 to TRBJ2-4; 8 nucleotides line up with TRBD1. The CDR3 has 13 amino acids. The V segment lost 0 bases and the J segment 6 bases; nucleotides outside the gene matches: 1. Per the germline V gene, CDR1 is GTSNPN and CDR2 is SVGIG (reference sequence). The DNA for the CDR3 is TGTGCCTGGAGTGTCCAGGGGGCAAACATTCAGTACTTC. Translated, it gives CAWSVQGANIQYF. The full variable domain, its missing parts supplied by reference TRBV30 and TRBJ2-4, is SQTIHQWPATLVQPVGSPLSLECTVEGTSNPNLYWYRQAAGRGLQLLFYSVGIGQISSEVPQNLSASRPQDRQFILSSKKLLLSDSGFYLCAWSVQGANIQYFGAGTRLSVL.

This clonotype occurred a few times. The V call is TRBV7-2, the J call TRBJ2-2; D may be TRBD1 (6 bases). The CDR3 runs 15 residues. Germline CDR1 is SGHTA and CDR2 is FQGNSA. Trimming took 4 bases from V and 7 from J, leaving 16 bases between them. CDR3 residues: CASSSRDQGSGELFF. The CDR3 DNA is TGTGCCAGCAGCTCCCGGGACCAGGGGAGCGGGGAGCTGTTTTTT.

Only a few counts were recorded for this clonotype. The J gene is TRBJ2-3, the V gene TRBV3-1, with D possibly being TRBD2 (6 bases). This CDR3 has 15 amino acids. The V end was cut by 3 bases, the J end by 0 bases, with 10 bases between. Per germline, CDR1 LGHDT and CDR2 YNNKEL (reference sequence). CDR3 region: CASSHTSLSTDTQYF. For the CDR3, the DNA is TGTGCCAGCAGCCACACTAGCCTAAGCACAGATACGCAGTATTTT.

This clonotype was seen only a few times. The chain is built from TRBV29-1 and TRBJ2-1, with a weak D call TRBD2 (6 bases). There are 14 residues in the CDR3. Per germline, CDR1 SQVTM and CDR2 ANQGSEA. Trimming removed 0 bases at V and 5 bases at J, with 11 bases between. CDR3: CSVEDVGGNNEQFF. The DNA for the CDR3 is TGCAGCGTTGAAGATGTAGGCGGGAACAATGAGCAGTTCTTC.